Following are 27 T cell receptor beta chains from one sample sequenced in a study of read filtering for tumor transcriptome and immune sequencing. The library was built from about 370 ng RNA with molecular barcoded adaptors for alpha/delta and beta/gamma chains. TCRdb recomputed calls from the reads with MiXCR, one row per CDR3 protein. The sample lists roughly 61,000 distinct CDR3 sequences; roughly an eighth were seen once. The sequenced sample consisted of a population of CD138-negative cells sorted from bone marrow. The receptors were gathered from a donor at least 40 years old with multiple myeloma.

This clonotype was detected ten times or more. The V call is TRBV2, the J call TRBJ2-3, with D tentatively TRBD1 (5 bases). Germline V CDR1 and CDR2: SNHLY, FYNNEI. V was pared by 3 bases and J by 0 bases, with 7 bases between. The CDR3 runs 14 residues. This CDR3 reads CASSEGPSTDTQYF. The CDR3 DNA reads TGTGCCAGCAGTGAGGGGCCGAGCACAGATACGCAGTATTTT.

Ten or more counts support this clonotype. The V and J genes are TRBV20-1 and TRBJ2-3, with TRBD2 identical over 11 bases. Unmatched junction bases numbered 4, after V lost 3 bases and J lost 5 bases. Germline assignment: CDR1 DFQATT and CDR2 SNEGSKA (reference sequence). The CDR3 extends over 14 amino acids. The CDR3 sequence: CSARASGGKDTQYF. In DNA, the CDR3 is TGCAGTGCTAGGGCTAGCGGGGGGAAAGATACGCAGTATTTT.

This clonotype was counted ten times or more. V gene TRBV7-2 combines with J gene TRBJ1-1; 9 bases map to TRBD1. V shed 5 bases and J 6 bases; nucleotides not matched to a gene: 7. The CDR3 has 14 residues. CDR1 is SGHTA, CDR2 FQGNSA, per germline. The DNA of the CDR3 is TGTGCCAGCAGCCCTGGACAGGGGAGGGCTGAAGCTTTCTTT. It encodes CASSPGQGRAEAFF. Filled out from reference TRBV7-2 and TRBJ1-1, the complete variable domain reads GAGVSQSPSNKVTEKGKDVELRCDPISGHTALYWYRQSLGQGLEFLIYFQGNSAPDKSGLPSDRFSAERTGGSVSTLTIQRTQQEDSAVYLCASSPGQGRAEAFFGQGTRLTVV.

This clonotype came up many times. The chain links TRBV29-1 to TRBJ1-1, with a tentative D call TRBD1 (6 bases). The CDR3 totals 13 residues. Trimming stripped 2 bases from V and 1 base from J, with 8 bases between. The germline V gene has CDR1 SQVTM and CDR2 ANQGSEA. The CDR3 loop is CSVEKDRNTEAFF. The DNA of the CDR3 is TGCAGCGTTGAAAAGGACAGGAACACTGAAGCTTTCTTT.

This clonotype appeared many times. The rearrangement uses TRBV10-2 and TRBJ2-5; TRBD1 aligns across 9 bases. The CDR3 is made up of 13 amino acids. CDR1 WSHSY and CDR2 SAAADI come from the germline V gene. Unmatched junction bases numbered 5, after V lost 9 bases and J lost 3 bases. The CDR3 DNA follows: TGCGCCAGTAGGGGGACAGGGAAAGAGACCCAGTACTTC. Translated, it gives CASRGTGKETQYF.

This clonotype is termed medium-sized. V and J are TRBV7-3 and TRBJ2-1; D is possibly TRBD1 (5 bases). Germline V gene sequence: CDR1 SGHTA, CDR2 FQGTGA. This CDR3 is built from 15 residues. Trimming pared 5 bases from V and 4 bases from J, leaving 15 bases between. CDR3 sequence (DNA): TGTGCCAGCAGCCGACCAGGGCAGTCATACAATGAGCAGTTCTTC. Translated: CASSRPGQSYNEQFF.

This clonotype has at least ten counts. This chain joins TRBV6-5 and TRBJ1-2, with a weak D call TRBD1 (6 bases). The CDR3 extends over 15 amino acids. V was trimmed by 1 base and J by 6 bases, leaving 15 bases between them. Germline-derived CDR1 and CDR2 are MNHEY and SVGAGI. This CDR3 reads CASSYFRGAEDGYTF. CDR3 DNA sequence: TGTGCCAGCAGTTACTTTCGGGGGGCAGAAGATGGCTACACCTTC.

This clonotype was detected ten times or more. The chain combines TRBV20-1 with TRBJ1-1; D is unresolved. The CDR3 has 19 amino acids. The germline V and J ends were trimmed by 0 bases and 3 bases, with 26 bases remaining between them. The germline CDR1 and CDR2 sequences are DFQATT and SNEGSKA (reference sequence). The DNA for the CDR3 is TGCAGTGCTAGAGATATTTTTCCTGGGTCCTTCGAAGAGGACACTGAAGCTTTCTTT. It is translated as CSARDIFPGSFEEDTEAFF.

This clonotype occurred a few times. The chain is built from TRBV5-1 and TRBJ1-2; D not resolved. Deletions cut 0 bases from V and 4 bases from J, with 13 bases between. Germline lookup yields CDR1 SGHRS and CDR2 YFSETQ. This CDR3 has 15 residues. The CDR3 nucleotides read TGCGCCAGCAGCTTGGACACGGGATCTTTCTATGGCTACACCTTC. It encodes CASSLDTGSFYGYTF.

This clonotype was counted only a few times. The chain uses TRBV28 and TRBJ2-3; 8 nucleotides match TRBD2. V lost 10 bases, J lost 3 bases, and 12 bases stayed unmatched. The CDR3 spans 15 residues. Germline assignment: CDR1 MDHEN and CDR2 SYDVKM. The CDR3 nucleotides are TGTGCCACCTTAGCGGGGACCCTTTGGACAGATACGCAGTATTTT. It yields the protein CATLAGTLWTDTQYF.

On this clonotype itself: A single base separates this from a much larger clone, so it may be a read error. V is TRBV10-3 and J is TRBJ2-1, with D hard to call. Per germline, CDR1 ENHRY and CDR2 SYGVKD. The CDR3 runs 13 residues. CDR3 in amino acids: CAVSDNYYNEQFF. The CDR3, as DNA: TGTGCCGTCAGTGATAACTATTACAATGAGCAGTTCTTC.

This clonotype was detected many times. This rearrangement joins TRBV6-2 or TRBV6-3 to TRBJ2-2; 9 nucleotides agree with TRBD1. With 7 bases clipped from V and 3 bases from J, the junction kept 6 bases outside the gene matches. This CDR3 is built from 15 residues. Germline CDR1 reads MNHEY; CDR2 reads SVGEGT. CDR3 nucleotide sequence: TGTGCCAGCAAAACCGGGACAGGGTACACCGGGGAGCTGTTTTTT. It specifies CASKTGTGYTGELFF.

This clonotype was seen ten or more times. The gene calls are TRBV18 and TRBJ2-6; D is ambiguous. The CDR3 is 15 amino acids. Germline V lookup: CDR1 KGHSH, CDR2 LQKENI. With 1 base removed from V and 1 base from J, the gap between germline ends came to 5 bases. The CDR3 here is CASSPRISGANVLTF. The DNA for the CDR3 is TGTGCCAGCTCACCACGAATTTCTGGGGCCAACGTCCTGACTTTC.

Worth noting for this clonotype: A far larger clone differs by one base, so this is likely a read error. V and J are TRBV11-3 and TRBJ2-1, with 8 positions matching TRBD2. From germline, CDR1 is SGHNT and CDR2 YENEEA. This CDR3 region has 17 residues. The CDR3 is CASSLDGRLANYSEQFF. As DNA, the CDR3 is TGTGCCAGCAGCTTAGATGGACGACTAGCGAACTACAGTGAGCAGTTCTTC.

This clonotype was seen ten or more times. The genes are TRBV20-1 and TRBJ1-5, with D uncertain. CDR1 DFQATT and CDR2 SNEGSKA come from the germline V gene (reference sequence). This CDR3 is built from 13 residues. V lost 3 bases, J lost 2 bases, and 8 bases lay in between. In DNA, the CDR3 is TGCAGTGCTAGCGCATTGGGCAATCAGCCCCAGCATTTT. It translates to CSASALGNQPQHF.

This clonotype was seen a handful of times. The chain is built from TRBV5-4 and TRBJ2-2; 12 bases are shared with TRBD1. Germline V gives CDR1 SGHNT, CDR2 YYREEE (reference sequence). The CDR3 is 17 amino acids. Losses at the gene ends were 0 bases for V and 7 bases for J; bases not matched to a gene: 7. The CDR3 DNA is TGTGCCAGCAGCTTGGCTCCCGGGACAGGGGGCTTCGGGGAGCTGTTTTTT. Translating gives CASSLAPGTGGFGELFF.

This clonotype was seen repeatedly, ten times or more. The chain employs TRBV7-9 and TRBJ1-6, with TRBD1 matching 12 bases. The CDR3 extends over 17 amino acids. The V gene's germline CDR1 is SEHNR and CDR2 FQNEAQ (reference sequence). The V and J ends lost 3 bases and 4 bases, in that order; junction bases with no gene match: 4. CDR3 sequence: CASSFRDRGPYNSPLHF. The CDR3 DNA sequence: TGTGCCAGCAGCTTCCGGGACAGGGGGCCGTATAATTCACCCCTCCACTTT.

This clonotype has ten or more counts. The chain has TRBV3-1 and TRBJ2-1; possible D gene TRBD1, 5 bases. The CDR3 is 16 amino acids. Per the germline V gene, CDR1 is LGHDT and CDR2 is YNNKEL (reference sequence). V gave up 1 base and J gave up 1 base, with 11 bases separating them. CDR3 nucleotides: TGTGCCAGCAGCCAAGGTCGAGGACAATCCTACAATGAGCAGTTCTTC. Amino acid sequence: CASSQGRGQSYNEQFF.

V usage is TRBV20-1 and J usage is TRBJ2-6; TRBD1 agrees at 7 bases. The CDR3 sequence is 17 residues long. CDR1 DFQATT and CDR2 SNEGSKA come from the germline V gene (reference sequence). V gave up 4 bases and J gave up 1 base; unmatched junction bases: 10. The CDR3 sequence: CSATTGLGVSGANVLTF. The CDR3 region has the DNA TGCAGTGCTACGACAGGGCTCGGGGTATCTGGGGCCAACGTCCTGACTTTC.

This clonotype was seen more than once but under ten times. The rearrangement uses TRBV20-1 and TRBJ2-1, with no clear D. V gave up 3 bases and J gave up 4 bases, with 7 bases separating them. The CDR3 loop spans 12 amino acids. Germline loops: CDR1 DFQATT, CDR2 SNEGSKA (reference sequence). The CDR3 DNA reads as TGCAGTGCTAGGTTGTCGTACAATGAGCAGTTCTTC. Translating gives CSARLSYNEQFF.

This clonotype was counted at least ten times. The J gene is TRBJ2-1, the V gene TRBV2; 9 bases match TRBD2. The CDR3 spans 14 residues. Germline V gene data show CDR1 as SNHLY and CDR2 as FYNNEI. J was trimmed by 4 bases and V by 6 bases; bases with no gene match: 4. The CDR3 sequence: CASRTSGGYNEQFF. The CDR3 DNA reads TGTGCCAGCAGGACTAGCGGTGGTTACAATGAGCAGTTCTTC.

Comment on this clonotype: A much bigger clone sits one base away, suggesting this may be a read error. The V gene is TRBV12-3 or TRBV12-4, the J gene TRBJ2-2; D is perhaps TRBD1 (6 bases). The V and J ends lost 8 bases and 6 bases respectively, with 16 bases between them. This CDR3 has 14 amino acids. The CDR3 coding sequence is TGTGCCAGCCGGGTGACAGGAATTCCCGGGGAGCTGTTTTTT. Encoded protein: CASRVTGIPGELFF.

This clonotype was seen many times. The chain joins TRBV7-2 to TRBJ1-5; D is unresolved. This CDR3 comprises 14 residues. Deletions cut 5 bases from V and 0 bases from J, with 8 bases between. Per germline, CDR1 SGHTA and CDR2 FQGNSA. The CDR3 sequence: CASSHITSNQPQHF. As DNA, the CDR3 is TGTGCCAGCAGCCATATCACTAGCAATCAGCCCCAGCATTTT.

This clonotype was counted at least ten times. CDR3 coding DNA: TGTGCCAGCAGCGTAGAGTTTAATGAAAAACTGTTTTTT. It translates to CASSVEFNEKLFF. The chain joins TRBV9 to TRBJ1-4; D gene uncertain. The CDR3 spans 13 residues. The germline gives CDR1 SGDLS, CDR2 YYNGEE. V lost 0 bases, J lost 4 bases, and 4 bases lay in between.

To note about this clonotype: This may arise from a read error, as a much more abundant clone is one base away. The chain's CDR3 is CASTPVGHPQETRYF. The CDR3 coding sequence is TGTGCCAGCACCCCCGTGGGGCACCCCCAAGAGACCCGGTACTTC. The chain recombines TRBV6-1 with TRBJ2-5, with D possibly matching TRBD1 (5 bases). CDR1 MNHNS and CDR2 SASEGT come from the germline V gene. This CDR3 has 15 amino acids.

This clonotype was detected ten times or more. The chain carries TRBV20-1 and TRBJ2-7, with D unclear. Germline CDR1 and CDR2: DFQATT and SNEGSKA (reference sequence). Trimming removed 6 bases from V and 6 bases from J, with 15 bases in between. The CDR3 consists of 12 residues. CDR3 in DNA: TGCAGTGCAATAAAGGGTTTCCCCGAGCAGTACTTC. Protein product: CSAIKGFPEQYF.

This clonotype was observed at least ten times. The CDR3 loop is CSAIQYRAGVPPDTQYF. In DNA form, the CDR3 reads TGCAGTGCTATCCAGTACCGGGCGGGGGTGCCCCCAGATACGCAGTATTTT. The rearrangement uses TRBV20-1 and TRBJ2-3; 7 bases line up with TRBD2. CDR3 size: 17 residues. The germline V gene has CDR1 DFQATT and CDR2 SNEGSKA (reference sequence). With V trimmed by 4 bases and J by 4 bases, 17 bases remained unmatched.